The clone carrying this T cell receptor beta chain was picked up many times. Antigen specificity is unknown. This sample is drawn from a study of regulatory T cells in long-lasting Graves disease. Findings and caveats of the study: With a few thousand shared public clonotypes, persistent patients exceeded new patients, who shared 966. Results may be inaccurate due to the small sample size. Persistent disease preferred TRBV28, TRBJ1-2 and TRBJ2-5.

CDR1 and CDR2 (germline): SGHRS, YFSETQ. This CDR3 has 17 amino acids. V was clipped by 4 bases and J by 2 bases; unmatched bases: 11. Time point defined: newly diagnosed GD, antithyroid drugs for less than 3 months. The TCR library was made from RNA extracted from PBMCs. To make TCR beta libraries, researchers used iRepertoire HTBI primers and Arm-PCR of CDR3 regions. As processed by the authors: Identified segments across samples numbered approximately 62 TRBV and approximately 14 TRBJ. TCRdb redid the calling of the multiplex PCR reads with MiXCR, one entry per CDR3 protein. TCRdb's processing, not the authors' own work, is the source of the V and J calls. This sample carries 320,000 or so distinct CDR3 sequences, about a sixth of them seen once, and the ten largest clones take approximately 35%.

This sequence joins TRBV5-1 and TRBJ2-3; 9 bases agree with TRBD1. The sequences come from peripheral blood mononuclear cells (PBMCs), collected at new diagnosis, from a patient treated with antithyroid drugs. This TCR derives from a female donor with Graves disease. The CDR3 region has the DNA TGCGCCAGCAGCAAGTTACCTACAGGGGGCAACACAGATACGCAGTATTTT. Translating it yields CASSKLPTGGNTDTQYF.